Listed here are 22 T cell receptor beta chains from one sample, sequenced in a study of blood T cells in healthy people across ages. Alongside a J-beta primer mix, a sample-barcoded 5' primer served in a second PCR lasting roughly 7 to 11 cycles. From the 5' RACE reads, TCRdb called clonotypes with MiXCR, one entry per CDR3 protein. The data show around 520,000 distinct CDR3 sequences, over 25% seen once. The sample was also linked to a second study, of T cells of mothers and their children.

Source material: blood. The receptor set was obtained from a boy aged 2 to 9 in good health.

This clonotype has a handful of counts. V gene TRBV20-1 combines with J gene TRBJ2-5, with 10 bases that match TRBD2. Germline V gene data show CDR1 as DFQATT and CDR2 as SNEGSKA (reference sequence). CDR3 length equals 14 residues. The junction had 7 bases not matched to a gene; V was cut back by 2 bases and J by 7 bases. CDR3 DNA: TGCAGTGCTAGAACTAGCGGGGAGGCAGGGACCCAGTACTTC. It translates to CSARTSGEAGTQYF.

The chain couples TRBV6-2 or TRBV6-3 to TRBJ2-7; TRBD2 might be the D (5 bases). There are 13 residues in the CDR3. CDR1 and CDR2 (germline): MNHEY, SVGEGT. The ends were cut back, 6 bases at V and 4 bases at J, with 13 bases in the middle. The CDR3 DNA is TGTGCCAGCAGCCGGGGTTTTGGGTACGAGCAGTACTTC. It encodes CASSRGFGYEQYF.

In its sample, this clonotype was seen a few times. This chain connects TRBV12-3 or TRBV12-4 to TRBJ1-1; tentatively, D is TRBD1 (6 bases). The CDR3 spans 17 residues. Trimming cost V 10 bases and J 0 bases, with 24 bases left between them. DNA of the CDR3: TGTGCCATCAGCTCCCCCGGGGGGCGCGGAATGAACACTGAAGCTTTCTTT. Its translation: CAISSPGGRGMNTEAFF.

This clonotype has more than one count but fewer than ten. This CDR3 is CASSSGLINIQYF. CDR3 DNA: TGTGCCAGCAGCTCGGGACTTATAAACATTCAGTACTTC. V and J are TRBV7-2 and TRBJ2-4, with a weak D call TRBD2 (6 bases). This CDR3 has 13 amino acids. Trimming took off 4 bases at V and 6 bases at J, with 10 bases between the two ends. In germline, CDR1 is SGHTA, CDR2 FQGNSA.

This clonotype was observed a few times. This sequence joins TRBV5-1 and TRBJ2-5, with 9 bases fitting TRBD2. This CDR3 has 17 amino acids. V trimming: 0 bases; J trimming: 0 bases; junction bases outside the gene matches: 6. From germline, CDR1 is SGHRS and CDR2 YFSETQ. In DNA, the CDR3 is TGCGCCAGCAGCTTGGTCAGCGGGGGGCCGTACCAAGAGACCCAGTACTTC. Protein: CASSLVSGGPYQETQYF.

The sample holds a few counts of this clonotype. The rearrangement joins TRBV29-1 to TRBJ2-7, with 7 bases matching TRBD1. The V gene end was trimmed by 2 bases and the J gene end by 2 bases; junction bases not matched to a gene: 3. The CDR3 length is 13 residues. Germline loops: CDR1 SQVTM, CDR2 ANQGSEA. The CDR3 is CSVETGVPYEQYF. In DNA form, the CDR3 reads TGCAGCGTTGAAACAGGGGTCCCCTACGAGCAGTACTTC.

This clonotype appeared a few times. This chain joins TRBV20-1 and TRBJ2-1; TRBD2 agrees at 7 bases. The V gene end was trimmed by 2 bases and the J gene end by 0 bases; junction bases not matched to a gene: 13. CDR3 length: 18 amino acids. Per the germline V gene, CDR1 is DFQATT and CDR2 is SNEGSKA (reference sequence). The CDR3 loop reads CSARFQRAGYNSYNEQFF. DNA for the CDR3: TGCAGTGCTAGATTTCAAAGAGCGGGGTACAACTCCTACAATGAGCAGTTCTTC.

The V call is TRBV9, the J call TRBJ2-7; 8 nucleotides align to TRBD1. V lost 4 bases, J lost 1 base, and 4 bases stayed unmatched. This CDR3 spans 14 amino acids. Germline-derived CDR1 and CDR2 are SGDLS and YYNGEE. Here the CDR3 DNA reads TGTGCCAGCAGCACCCGGGACAGGTCCTACGAGCAGTACTTC. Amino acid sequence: CASSTRDRSYEQYF.

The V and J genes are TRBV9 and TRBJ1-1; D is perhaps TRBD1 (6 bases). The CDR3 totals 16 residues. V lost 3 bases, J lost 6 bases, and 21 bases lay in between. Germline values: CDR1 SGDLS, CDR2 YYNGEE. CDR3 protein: CASSATGRPLYAEAFF. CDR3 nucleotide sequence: TGTGCCAGCAGCGCGACAGGTAGGCCGCTTTACGCTGAAGCTTTCTTT.

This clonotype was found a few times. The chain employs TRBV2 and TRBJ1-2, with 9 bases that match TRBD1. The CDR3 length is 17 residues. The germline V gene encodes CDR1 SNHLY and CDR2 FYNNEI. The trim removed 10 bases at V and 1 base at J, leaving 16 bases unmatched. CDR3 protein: CATDPWTGENINYGYTF. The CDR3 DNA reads TGTGCCACTGACCCCTGGACAGGGGAAAACATTAACTATGGCTACACCTTC.

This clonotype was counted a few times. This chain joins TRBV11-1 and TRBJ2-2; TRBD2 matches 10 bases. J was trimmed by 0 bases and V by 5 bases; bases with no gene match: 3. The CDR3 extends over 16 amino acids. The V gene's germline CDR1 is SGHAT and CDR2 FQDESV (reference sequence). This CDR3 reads CASSQRGGPNTGELFF. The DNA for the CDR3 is TGTGCCAGCAGCCAGCGGGGGGGACCGAACACCGGGGAGCTGTTTTTT.

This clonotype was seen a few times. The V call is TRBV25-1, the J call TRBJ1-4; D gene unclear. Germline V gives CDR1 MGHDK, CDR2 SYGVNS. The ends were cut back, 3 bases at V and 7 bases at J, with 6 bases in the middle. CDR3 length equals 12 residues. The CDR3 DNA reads TGTGCCAGCAGTGATGACCCTGAAAAACTGTTTTTT. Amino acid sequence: CASSDDPEKLFF.

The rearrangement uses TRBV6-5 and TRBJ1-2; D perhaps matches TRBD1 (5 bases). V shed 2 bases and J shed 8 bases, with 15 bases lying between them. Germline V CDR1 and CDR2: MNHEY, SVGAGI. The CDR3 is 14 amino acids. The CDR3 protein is CASSYTGDFGGYTF. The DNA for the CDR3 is TGTGCCAGCAGTTACACTGGGGACTTTGGCGGCTACACCTTC.

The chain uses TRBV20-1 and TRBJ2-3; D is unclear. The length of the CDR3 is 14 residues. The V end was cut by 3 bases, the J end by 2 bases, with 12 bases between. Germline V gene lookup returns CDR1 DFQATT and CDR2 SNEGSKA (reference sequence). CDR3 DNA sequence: TGCAGTGCTAGGAGGCACCAAGCCACAGATACGCAGTATTTT. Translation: CSARRHQATDTQYF.

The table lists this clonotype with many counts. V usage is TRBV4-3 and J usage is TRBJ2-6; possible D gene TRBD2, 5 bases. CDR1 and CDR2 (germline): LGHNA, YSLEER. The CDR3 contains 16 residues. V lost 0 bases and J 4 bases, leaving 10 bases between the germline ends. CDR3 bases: TGCGCCAGCAGCCAAGAGGCGGGTCACGGGGCCAACGTCCTGACTTTC. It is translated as CASSQEAGHGANVLTF.

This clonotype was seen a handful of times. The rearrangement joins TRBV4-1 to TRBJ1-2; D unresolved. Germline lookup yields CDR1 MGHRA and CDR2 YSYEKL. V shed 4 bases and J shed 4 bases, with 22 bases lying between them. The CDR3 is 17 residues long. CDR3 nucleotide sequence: TGCGCCAGCAGCCCTAAGGATCAGATCATTTTCGTCTATGGCTACACCTTC. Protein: CASSPKDQIIFVYGYTF.

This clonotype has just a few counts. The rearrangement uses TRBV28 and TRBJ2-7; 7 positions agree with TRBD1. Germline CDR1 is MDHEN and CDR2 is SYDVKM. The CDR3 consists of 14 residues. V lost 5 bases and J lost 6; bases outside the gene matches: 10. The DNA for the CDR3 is TGTGCCAGCAGTCATGGGACAGCATATCGCGAGCAGTACTTC. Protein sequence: CASSHGTAYREQYF.

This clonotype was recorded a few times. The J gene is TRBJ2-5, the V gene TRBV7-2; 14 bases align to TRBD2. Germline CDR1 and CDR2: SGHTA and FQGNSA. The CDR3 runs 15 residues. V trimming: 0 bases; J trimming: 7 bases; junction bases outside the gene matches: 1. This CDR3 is CASSLAGTSGRTQYF. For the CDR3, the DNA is TGTGCCAGCAGCTTAGCCGGGACTAGCGGGAGGACCCAGTACTTC.

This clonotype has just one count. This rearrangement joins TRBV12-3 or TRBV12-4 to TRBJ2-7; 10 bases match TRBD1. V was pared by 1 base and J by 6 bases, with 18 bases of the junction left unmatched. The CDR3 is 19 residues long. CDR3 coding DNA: TGTGCCAGCAGTTTAGTGGGACAGGGGAAGGTCAAGCGGGATGGCGAGCAGTACTTC. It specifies CASSLVGQGKVKRDGEQYF.

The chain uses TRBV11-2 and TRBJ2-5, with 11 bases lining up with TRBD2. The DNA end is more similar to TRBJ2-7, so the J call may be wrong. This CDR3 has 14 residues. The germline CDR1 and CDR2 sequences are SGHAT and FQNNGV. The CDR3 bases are TGTGCCAGCAGAACACTAGCGGGAGTGAACGAGCAGTACTTC. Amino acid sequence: CASRTLAGVNEQYF.

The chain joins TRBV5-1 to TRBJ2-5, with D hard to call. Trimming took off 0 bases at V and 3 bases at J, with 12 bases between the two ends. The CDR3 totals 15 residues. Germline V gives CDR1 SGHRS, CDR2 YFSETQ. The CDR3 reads CASSLAVSTEETQYF. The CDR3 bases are TGCGCCAGCAGCTTGGCCGTCAGTACCGAAGAGACCCAGTACTTC.

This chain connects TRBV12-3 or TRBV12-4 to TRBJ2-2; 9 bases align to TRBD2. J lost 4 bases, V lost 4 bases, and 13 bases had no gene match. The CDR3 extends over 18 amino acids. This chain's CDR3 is CASSWHPLAGVATGELFF. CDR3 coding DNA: TGTGCCAGCAGTTGGCATCCGTTAGCGGGAGTGGCCACCGGGGAGCTGTTTTTT.